This entry is about one T cell receptor beta chain. This clonotype turned up a few times. Its antigen remains undetermined. No qualities accompany the bases; no much larger clone lies one base away. These data are taken from a study of CD8 T cells in ankylosing spondylitis (dated by TCRdb to the late 2010s). As for the study more broadly: To find TCR variants linked to disease, the study profiled T cell receptor beta repertoires in ankylosing spondylitis patients and healthy donors. Peripheral blood was sampled, and synovial fluid was additionally collected from ankylosing spondylitis patients. The full study cohort was made up of 20 to 25 ankylosing spondylitis patients and 108 healthy donors. Study-level results and caveats: Significant enrichment of the disease-linked clones was reported in matched synovial fluid samples from ankylosing spondylitis patients. A TCR beta motif of several highly homologous amino acid variants appeared characteristic of blood from ankylosing spondylitis patients. A CD8+ phenotype was shown by the disease-linked clones, which were found at relatively low frequencies in peripheral blood. Some of the motif variants had been reported before in the synovial fluid and blood of reactive arthritis patients, a finding that suggests common disease-initiation mechanisms.

Sequenced on an Illumina HiSeq 2500. TCR beta libraries were prepared by quantitative 5'-RACE with molecular barcodes. The published analysis was carried out like this. Disease-linked TCR variants were identified with a new computational method built on a probabilistic model of VDJ rearrangement. TCRdb's own reprocessing of the public reads used fastp at Q25 and MiXCR and kept productive beta chains. One record per CDR3 amino acid sequence lists the most common genes and DNA. In this record, the V and J calls reflect TCRdb's handling and not the investigators' own analysis. For this sample the table gives fewer than 550,000 distinct CDR3 sequences, of which under 5.5% were detected only once. The ten largest clones take up approximately 4% of the sample. The sequence came from a male donor with ankylosing spondylitis. Material: blood, either unsorted or a sorted T cell fraction (not recorded which).

The sequence in DNA is TGCAGTGCTGGACTAGTGTATCGTCGTCTAGCCAAAAACATTCAGTACTTC. This translates into CSAGLVYRRLAKNIQYF. The chain was built from TRBV20-1 and TRBJ2-4; TRBD2 agrees with 7 junctional bases. V is pruned by 5 bases and J by 0 bases, leaving 13 bases of the junction without a gene match. There are 17 amino acids in the CDR3, from cysteine to phenylalanine inclusive. The retained sequence is limited to the CDR3, 51 bases, with the frame set at the first base. The germline V gene (reference sequence) supplies CDR1 DFQATT and CDR2 SNEGSKA.